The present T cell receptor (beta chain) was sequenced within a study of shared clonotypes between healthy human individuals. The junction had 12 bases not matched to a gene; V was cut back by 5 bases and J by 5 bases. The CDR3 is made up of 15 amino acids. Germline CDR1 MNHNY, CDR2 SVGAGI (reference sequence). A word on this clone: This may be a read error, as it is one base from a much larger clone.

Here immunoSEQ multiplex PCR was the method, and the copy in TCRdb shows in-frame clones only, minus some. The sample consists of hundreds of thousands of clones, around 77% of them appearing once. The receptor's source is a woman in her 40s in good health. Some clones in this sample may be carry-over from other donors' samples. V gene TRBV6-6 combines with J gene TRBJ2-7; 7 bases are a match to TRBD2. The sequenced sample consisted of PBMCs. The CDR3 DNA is TGTGCCAGCAGTCGAGGCGCGGGAGCGGGACACGAGCAGTACTTC. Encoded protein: CASSRGAGAGHEQYF.